Described below is a single T cell receptor (beta chain) sequence and its context. PCR was performed using 60 Vbeta and 13 Jbeta primers. Using immunoSEQ multiplex PCR, the repertoire was profiled, and TCRdb retains in-frame clones only, with some absent. Among 130,000 or so clones listed, 65% to 80% were seen once. The CDR3 extends over 11 amino acids. V shed 7 bases and J shed 4 bases, with 8 bases lying between them. Germline assignment: CDR1 WSHSY and CDR2 SAAADI. The entry originates in a study of cytomegalovirus exposure and HLA in healthy donors. The chain uses TRBV10-2 and TRBJ2-7, with D unresolved. Sequencing was carried out using PBMCs. The receptor was isolated from a woman aged 18 to 35 in good health and CMV-seronegative. Here the CDR3 DNA reads TGCGCCAGCAATACCGGTTACGAGCAGTACTTC. It specifies CASNTGYEQYF.